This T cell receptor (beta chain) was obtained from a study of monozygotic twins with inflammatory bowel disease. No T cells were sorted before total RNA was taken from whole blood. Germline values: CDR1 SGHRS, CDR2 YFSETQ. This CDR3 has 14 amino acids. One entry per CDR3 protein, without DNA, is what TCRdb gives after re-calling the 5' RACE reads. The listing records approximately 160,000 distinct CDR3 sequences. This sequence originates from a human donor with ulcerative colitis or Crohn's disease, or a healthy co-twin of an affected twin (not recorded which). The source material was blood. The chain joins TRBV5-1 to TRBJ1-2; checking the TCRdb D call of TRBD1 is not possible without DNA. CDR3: CASSWGTGLYGYTF.